The clone carrying this T cell receptor (beta chain) was recorded at least ten times. The target antigen is unknown. The germline CDR1 and CDR2 sequences are MNHEY and SVGEGT. The V gene lost 2 bases and the J gene lost 3 bases, with 14 bases spanning the gap. This CDR3 has 15 residues. Investigators amplified TCR beta CDR3 regions from RNA transcripts. The first round was an RT-PCR with HTBI primers, and the second round was a multiplex PCR. TCRdb fed the multiplex PCR reads into MiXCR, producing one record per CDR3 protein. Of approximately 410,000 distinct CDR3 sequences in the sample, over 15% were seen once. This specimen comes from a study of Graves' ophthalmopathy and Graves' hyperthyroidism. Study results and limitations: From stable hyperthyroidism, ophthalmopathy was separated by a 13-signature model with 85% to 90% sensitivity and 80% to 82% specificity. Appearing in blood as well were most expanded thyroid clonotypes above 0.001 frequency.

In this cohort, patients with other autoimmune diseases, uncontrolled infections, pregnancy or lactation were excluded. PBMCs had their origin in fresh peripheral blood (over 8.5 ml). This TCR derives from a woman in her late teens or twenties with stable Graves' hyperthyroidism. Sequenced sample: peripheral blood. The chain recombines TRBV6-2 or TRBV6-3 with TRBJ2-7; tentative D call: TRBD1 (5 bases). In DNA, the CDR3 is TGTGCCAGCAGTTACCCGAGACAGACACTCTACGAGCAGTACTTC. This sequence encodes CASSYPRQTLYEQYF.